These 8 T cell receptor beta chains were sequenced from one sample in a study of graft-versus-host responses after intestinal transplantation. Here immunoSEQ multiplex PCR was the method, and the copy in TCRdb shows in-frame clones only, minus some. The data show 90,000 to 100,000 clones, 86% seen once. The sample consisted of PBMCs, taken 255 days after intestinal transplant. The receptor set was obtained from a human patient who received an intestinal transplant, so some T cells may come from the graft donor.

This clone was seen once. This rearrangement joins TRBV9 to TRBJ1-2; 7 bases match TRBD1. CDR3 length: 15 residues. The ends lost 3 bases at V and 5 bases at J; junction bases unmatched: 10. Germline lookup yields CDR1 SGDLS and CDR2 YYNGEE. The CDR3 reads CASSGWQGDEYGYTF. Here the CDR3 DNA reads TGTGCCAGCAGCGGATGGCAGGGGGACGAATATGGCTACACCTTC. The whole variable domain, remainder taken from reference TRBV9 and TRBJ1-2, is DSGVTQTPKHLITATGQRVTLRCSPRSGDLSVYWYQQSLDQGLQFLIQYYNGEERAKGNILERFSAQQFPDLHSELNLSSLELGDSALYFCASSGWQGDEYGYTFGSGTRLTVV.

The CDR3 is CASSFPSGETQYF. In DNA, the CDR3 is TGCGCCAGCAGCTTCCCAAGCGGGGAGACCCAGTACTTC. The chain has TRBV5-1 and TRBJ2-5; the D gene is possibly TRBD2 (6 bases). Trimming cost V 2 bases and J 5 bases, with 10 bases left between them. The germline V gene encodes CDR1 SGHRS and CDR2 YFSETQ. CDR3 size: 13 residues. The whole variable domain, remainder taken from reference TRBV5-1 and TRBJ2-5, is KAGVTQTPRYLIKTRGQQVTLSCSPISGHRSVSWYQQTPGQGLQFLFEYFSETQRNKGNFPGRFSGRQFSNSRSEMNVSTLELGDSALYLCASSFPSGETQYFGPGTRLLVL.

The V gene is TRBV9, the J gene TRBJ2-2; no clear D gene. This CDR3 contains 12 residues. Trimming stripped 1 base from V and 2 bases from J, with 0 bases between. The germline gives CDR1 SGDLS, CDR2 YYNGEE. CDR3 protein: CASSVNTGELFF. The CDR3 nucleotides are TGTGCCAGCAGCGTAAACACCGGGGAGCTGTTTTTT.

About this clone itself: At one end, the junction sequence differs from germline, possibly due to a read error. The genes are TRBV7-7 and TRBJ2-2; 8 bases are shared with TRBD1. Germline values: CDR1 SSHAT, CDR2 FNYEAQ (reference sequence). The CDR3 has 16 amino acids. CDR3 DNA sequence: TGTGCTAGCAAAGAACAGGGGGAACTTATGACCGGGGAGCTGTTTTTT. Translating it yields CASKEQGELMTGELFF.

The chain couples TRBV6-1 to TRBJ2-3; D is uncertain. The CDR3 totals 12 residues. Germline CDR1 is MNHNS and CDR2 is SASEGT. V dropped 6 bases and J dropped 2 bases, with 6 bases sitting between them. The CDR3 nucleotides read TGTGCCAGCAGGGTTAACACAGATACGCAGTATTTT. Translating gives CASRVNTDTQYF.

The V and J genes are TRBV27 and TRBJ2-7; 9 bases line up with TRBD1. Germline V gene sequence: CDR1 MNHEY, CDR2 SMNVEV (reference sequence). Unmatched junction bases numbered 2, after V lost 8 bases and J lost 6 bases. This CDR3 is 11 amino acids long. The CDR3 loop reads CASSTGGEQYF. CDR3 in DNA: TGTGCCAGCTCGACAGGGGGCGAGCAGTACTTC.

V is TRBV4-2 and J is TRBJ2-7; the match to TRBD2 covers 10 bases. In germline, CDR1 is LGHNA, CDR2 YNFKEQ. The CDR3 is 16 amino acids. Trimming cost V 0 bases and J 5 bases; bases outside gene matches: 7. The CDR3 here is CASSQDGSGGADEQYF. The DNA for the CDR3 is TGTGCCAGCAGCCAAGATGGAAGCGGGGGGGCCGACGAGCAGTACTTC.

This rearrangement joins TRBV10-2 to TRBJ1-6, with no clear D. The germline V gene has CDR1 WSHSY and CDR2 SAAADI. This CDR3 comprises 12 residues. The V gene lost 2 bases and the J gene lost 10 bases, with 6 bases spanning the gap. The CDR3 region has the DNA TGCGCCAGCAGTGAGCCAGGATCACCCCTCCACTTT. It codes for CASSEPGSPLHF.